This TCR beta chain was identified in a study of shared clonotypes between healthy human individuals. Study information: Used for every donor were three CD4 naive, three CD4 memory, two CD8 naive and one CD8 memory plate. Broader study findings: For naive CD4 cells, around 5% of clonotypes were shared across a few donors.

Genomic DNA per cell subset filled all wells of several immunoSEQ plates. The repertoire was sequenced with immunoSEQ multiplex PCR; TCRdb's copy has only in-frame clones and lacks some. The repertoire holds over a million clones, with about 84% as singletons. In germline, CDR1 is SGHRS, CDR2 YFSETQ. The CDR3 is made up of 14 amino acids. V dropped 0 bases and J dropped 0 bases, with 5 bases sitting between them. On this clone: Its antigen is as yet unknown. It differs at one base from a far larger clone, so likely a read error. Within the sample, other DNA sequences also encode this same CDR3.

The V call is TRBV5-1, the J call TRBJ2-3; unclear D gene. This clonotype was obtained from a man between 18 and 29 years old in good health. Some clones in this sample may be carry-over from other donors' samples. Sequences were obtained from memory CD4+ T cells from PBMCs. Sample subset: CD45RA-negative fraction. The CDR3 coding sequence is TGCGCCAGCAGCTTGGGGGGTAGCACAGATACGCAGTATTTT. It translates to CASSLGGSTDTQYF.